This passage covers 21 T cell receptor beta chains from one sample sequenced in a study of Ad26.COV2.S vaccination and SARS-CoV-2 variants. The table came from immunoSEQ multiplex PCR; TCRdb's copy has only in-frame clones and leaves some out. The sample holds 85,000 to 120,000 clones, about three quarters seen once. Here the sequenced sample was peripheral blood, taken after recovery from COVID-19. The receptors were gathered from a human donor who had recovered from COVID-19.

Only one count was recorded for this clone. V is TRBV5-4 and J is TRBJ2-2; D may correspond to TRBD1 or TRBD2 (5 bases each). This CDR3 has 17 amino acids. The germline V gene has CDR1 SGHNT and CDR2 YYREEE (reference sequence). Between the trimmed V and J ends, which lost 4 bases and 5 bases, there was a span of 21 bases. The CDR3 is CASSPGTLVGGTGELFF. The CDR3 DNA is TGTGCCAGCAGCCCCGGGACCCTTGTTGGGGGAACCGGGGAGCTGTTTTTT.

V is TRBV28 and J is TRBJ2-1; 9 positions agree with TRBD2. Germline assignment: CDR1 MDHEN and CDR2 SYDVKM. The CDR3 is 15 residues long. The junction had 9 bases not matched to a gene; V was cut back by 5 bases and J by 7 bases. CDR3 region: CASSPSAGGLNEQFF. The CDR3 DNA sequence: TGTGCCAGCAGTCCATCGGCGGGGGGGCTAAATGAGCAGTTCTTC.

The chain uses TRBV7-2 and TRBJ1-2; TRBD1 is a possible D gene (6 bases). Trimming removed 5 bases at V and 6 bases at J, with 16 bases between. This CDR3 is 14 amino acids long. The V gene's germline CDR1 is SGHTA and CDR2 FQGNSA. The CDR3 region has the DNA TGTGCCAGCAGCGGACAGTGGGGGGCCGATGGCTACACCTTC. Residues: CASSGQWGADGYTF.

The chain carries TRBV10-3 and TRBJ1-2, with unresolved D. Per the germline V gene, CDR1 is ENHRY and CDR2 is SYGVKD. CDR3 size: 13 residues. Trimming stripped 0 bases from V and 8 bases from J, with 10 bases between. The CDR3 reads CAISESGQSGYTF. The CDR3 coding sequence is TGTGCCATCAGTGAGTCTGGCCAATCCGGCTACACCTTC.

The J gene is TRBJ1-2, the V gene TRBV19, with D perhaps matching TRBD1 (5 bases). Germline CDR1 LNHDA, CDR2 SQIVND (reference sequence). This CDR3 region has 13 residues. Trimming took off 5 bases at V and 8 bases at J, with 15 bases between the two ends. CDR3 in amino acids: CASSPTGEGGYTF. CDR3 DNA sequence: TGTGCCAGTAGTCCCACTGGTGAGGGGGGCTACACCTTC.

The count of this clone is one. The rearrangement links TRBV10-3 to TRBJ1-1; TRBD1 aligns across 7 bases. The trim removed 8 bases at V and 1 base at J, leaving 7 bases unmatched. Germline CDR1 ENHRY, CDR2 SYGVKD. The CDR3 runs to 14 residues. As DNA, the CDR3 is TGTGCCATCGGAAGAAGACAGGGGAACACTGAAGCTTTCTTT. Its translation: CAIGRRQGNTEAFF.

This clone has a handful of counts. The chain uses TRBV6-5 and TRBJ2-7; 9 nucleotides match TRBD1. The CDR3 has 14 residues. Germline assignment: CDR1 MNHEY and CDR2 SVGAGI. V was clipped by 7 bases and J by 4 bases; unmatched bases: 8. This chain's CDR3 is CASNAGTGIYEQYF. In DNA, the CDR3 is TGTGCCAGCAACGCCGGGACAGGGATTTACGAGCAGTACTTC.

This rearrangement joins TRBV19 to TRBJ1-6; 11 positions match TRBD1. The CDR3 has 16 amino acids. The J segment lost 9 bases and the V segment lost 5 bases, leaving 9 bases of the junction unmatched. Germline V gene lookup returns CDR1 LNHDA and CDR2 SQIVND (reference sequence). The CDR3 DNA reads TGTGCCAGTAGTCCATCCCGGACAGGGGGCTTTTCACCCCTCCACTTT. Translated: CASSPSRTGGFSPLHF.

In nucleotides, the CDR3 is TGTGCCAGCAGCTCCGACAGGGGGCCGAACACCGGGGAGCTGTTTTTT. It yields the protein CASSSDRGPNTGELFF. The chain carries TRBV7-6 and TRBJ2-2; TRBD1 matches 10 bases. Germline CDR1 SGHVS, CDR2 FNYEAQ. V dropped 4 bases and J dropped 0; count of bases not matched to a gene: 2. This CDR3 spans 16 amino acids.

This clone was found once. This chain uses TRBV12-5 with TRBJ1-2; 7 bases align to TRBD1. Per germline, CDR1 LGHNT and CDR2 FRNRAP. The CDR3 has 15 residues. With V trimmed by 6 bases and J by 4 bases, 11 bases remained unmatched. CDR3 amino acids: CASGPGTAEIYGYTF. CDR3 in DNA: TGTGCTAGTGGACCCGGGACAGCTGAGATCTATGGCTACACCTTC.

The genes are TRBV6-1 and TRBJ1-6, with D possibly being TRBD1 (6 bases). Germline V gene sequence: CDR1 MNHNS, CDR2 SASEGT. The CDR3 sequence is 14 residues long. With 1 base removed from V and 10 bases from J, the gap between germline ends came to 11 bases. CDR3 in amino acids: CASSEGPGESPLHF. In DNA form, the CDR3 reads TGTGCCAGCAGTGAAGGGCCAGGGGAGTCACCCCTCCACTTT.

The rearrangement uses TRBV29-1 and TRBJ2-7; D call uncertain. CDR1 SQVTM and CDR2 ANQGSEA come from the germline V gene. This CDR3 is 10 amino acids long. V was cut by 4 bases and J by 6 bases, with 7 bases left in between. CDR3 nucleotides: TGCAGCGTTGCCCGAGGCGAGCAGTACTTC. This encodes CSVARGEQYF.

This rearrangement joins TRBV5-4 to TRBJ2-7; 7 nucleotides agree with TRBD2. Trimming cost V 6 bases and J 0 bases; bases outside gene matches: 6. The CDR3 loop spans 14 amino acids. CDR1 and CDR2 from the germline V gene are SGHNT and YYREEE (reference sequence). This CDR3 is CASTRPGGSYEQYF. In nucleotides, the CDR3 is TGTGCCAGCACCCGGCCGGGAGGCTCCTACGAGCAGTACTTC.

The gene calls are TRBV7-9 and TRBJ2-3, with D possibly being TRBD2 (5 bases). V was clipped by 2 bases and J by 0 bases, with 6 bases between them. The CDR3 extends over 14 amino acids. Germline values: CDR1 SEHNR, CDR2 FQNEAQ (reference sequence). CDR3 amino acids: CASSLQRSTDTQYF. The CDR3 DNA is TGTGCCAGCAGCTTACAGCGGAGCACAGATACGCAGTATTTT.

The chain joins TRBV9 to TRBJ1-5; 7 bases align to TRBD1. The CDR3 spans 14 residues. Trimming cost V 7 bases and J 0 bases; bases outside gene matches: 4. The germline V gene encodes CDR1 SGDLS and CDR2 YYNGEE. CDR3 residues: CASAKGASNQPQHF. CDR3 nucleotide sequence: TGTGCCAGCGCAAAGGGGGCTAGCAATCAGCCCCAGCATTTT.

This clone was seen at least ten times. The chain recombines TRBV11-2 with TRBJ2-1, with 7 bases matching TRBD1. V dropped 3 bases and J dropped 0; count of bases not matched to a gene: 2. From germline, CDR1 is SGHAT and CDR2 FQNNGV. This CDR3 region has 15 residues. Here the CDR3 reads CASSLTGISYNEQFF. The CDR3 DNA sequence: TGTGCCAGCAGCTTGACAGGGATCTCCTACAATGAGCAGTTCTTC.

V and J are TRBV11-2 and TRBJ1-1; 7 bases agree with TRBD1. The V and J ends lost 4 bases and 5 bases, in that order; junction bases with no gene match: 7. The CDR3 has 14 amino acids. Germline V gives CDR1 SGHAT, CDR2 FQNNGV. Written as DNA, the CDR3 is TGTGCCAGCAGCTACAGGGGCTCGGAGACTGAAGCTTTCTTT. Translated, it gives CASSYRGSETEAFF. The full variable domain, in which reference TRBV11-2 and TRBJ1-1 provide the parts outside the CDR3, is EAGVAQSPRYKIIEKRQSVAFWCNPISGHATLYWYQQILGQGPKLLIQFQNNGVVDDSQLPKDRFSAERLKGVDSTLKIQPAKLEDSAVYLCASSYRGSETEAFFGQGTRLTVV.

V usage is TRBV30 and J usage is TRBJ2-7; TRBD1 matches at 7 bases. This CDR3 spans 12 amino acids. CDR1 is GTSNPN, CDR2 SVGIG, per germline (reference sequence). Losses at the gene ends were 1 base for V and 10 bases for J; bases not matched to a gene: 7. CDR3 amino acids: CAWSANDRAQYF. In DNA, the CDR3 is TGTGCCTGGAGTGCCAATGACAGGGCACAGTACTTC.

This clone appeared a few times. The genes are TRBV4-1 and TRBJ2-1; 8 bases align to TRBD2. The J segment lost 7 bases and the V segment lost 1 base, leaving 6 bases of the junction unmatched. CDR3 length: 15 residues. Per germline, CDR1 MGHRA and CDR2 YSYEKL. CDR3 coding DNA: TGCGCCAGCAGCCAAGTCGGGGGGGCAAGGAATGAGCAGTTCTTC. Translated, it gives CASSQVGGARNEQFF.

The chain uses TRBV7-3 and TRBJ2-3; TRBD1 matches at 7 bases. CDR1 and CDR2 from the germline V gene are SGHTA and FQGTGA. After removal of 11 bases from V and 3 bases from J, the junction contained 2 bases not matched to a gene. This CDR3 spans 11 amino acids. This chain's CDR3 is CAGGQTDTQYF. CDR3 in DNA: TGTGCCGGGGGACAGACAGATACGCAGTATTTT.

The chain joins TRBV7-2 to TRBJ1-1; a possible D gene is TRBD1 (5 bases). The CDR3 spans 16 residues. CDR1 and CDR2 (germline): SGHTA, FQGNSA. V lost 0 bases and J lost 6, with 17 bases in between. The CDR3 loop reads CASSLAGPIGGAEAFF. CDR3 DNA: TGTGCCAGCAGCTTAGCTGGACCAATTGGAGGGGCTGAAGCTTTCTTT.